Included here is one T cell receptor (beta chain) sequence, with context. Its antigen is currently unknown. The data derive from a study of blood T cells in healthy people across ages. Study outcomes and limitations: Naive T cell percentage by flow cytometry tracked strongly with beta diversity. While age rose, TCR beta diversity per million T cells dropped in a roughly linear way.

The use of a sample-barcoded 5' primer and a J-beta primer mix characterized a second PCR of roughly 7 to 12 cycles. Every cDNA molecule carried a tag from a template-switch adaptor bearing 12 random nucleotides. TCRdb used MiXCR to reprocess the 5' RACE reads, holding one entry per CDR3 protein. The sample has about 1.4 million distinct CDR3 sequences; approximately 63% are singletons. V was pared by 10 bases and J by 2 bases, with 14 bases of the junction left unmatched. Germline V gives CDR1 ENHRY, CDR2 SYGVKD. This CDR3 is built from 16 residues. Specimen: blood. This sequence joins TRBV10-3 and TRBJ2-3, with 8 bases that match TRBD2. The clonotype was recovered from a man in his late teens or twenties in good health. The CDR3 coding sequence is TGTGCCACACTAGCGGTGGGACCCAACCCCACAGATACGCAGTATTTT. It yields the protein CATLAVGPNPTDTQYF.